The 8 T cell receptor beta chains presented below share a single source sample, sequenced in a study of cytotoxic CD8 clonotypes in ibrutinib-treated CLL. Some clones are missing from TCRdb's copy, which holds only in-frame ones; the method was immunoSEQ multiplex PCR. The table shows some 19,000 clones, with approximately 81% occurring only once. Sequences were derived from PBMCs, sampled before ibrutinib treatment. These TCRs come from a human donor with chronic lymphocytic leukemia.

CDR3 DNA sequence: TGTGCCAGCAGTGAACCTTCGACGGGCAGAGATACGCAGTATTTT. Translating gives CASSEPSTGRDTQYF. This chain uses TRBV2 with TRBJ2-3, with D unresolved. With 2 bases removed from V and 5 bases from J, the gap between germline ends came to 14 bases. The CDR3 covers 15 residues. Germline CDR1 reads SNHLY; CDR2 reads FYNNEI.

The CDR3 coding sequence is TGTGCCAGCAGCTTTGGGGAGAACACTGAAGCTTTCTTT. This translates into CASSFGENTEAFF. The chain uses TRBV7-7 and TRBJ1-1; D not certain. Germline lookup yields CDR1 SSHAT and CDR2 FNYEAQ (reference sequence). CDR3 length: 13 amino acids. V dropped 3 bases and J dropped 1 base, with 6 bases sitting between them.

This chain links TRBV10-3 with TRBJ2-3; D could derive from TRBD1 or TRBD2 (5 bases each). CDR3 size: 15 residues. CDR1 is ENHRY and CDR2 is SYGVKD in the germline V gene. The V gene lost 3 bases and the J gene lost 0 bases, with 10 bases spanning the gap. This CDR3 is CAISDGTVSTDTQYF. As DNA, the CDR3 is TGTGCCATCAGTGATGGGACGGTCAGCACAGATACGCAGTATTTT.

This clone was seen once. The rearrangement uses TRBV11-3 and TRBJ1-6, with 9 bases that match TRBD1. CDR3 length: 14 amino acids. Germline lookup yields CDR1 SGHNT and CDR2 YENEEA. Trimming at V came to 3 bases and at J to 7 bases, leaving 1 base not matched to a gene. This CDR3 is CASSFGTGNSPLHF. The DNA for the CDR3 is TGTGCCAGCAGCTTCGGGACAGGGAATTCACCCCTCCACTTT.

The chain employs TRBV5-1 and TRBJ2-7, with 9 bases that match TRBD1. The CDR3 length is 14 residues. Trimming took 4 bases from V and 0 from J; bases not matched to a gene: 2. The V gene's germline CDR1 is SGHRS and CDR2 YFSETQ. This chain's CDR3 is CASSPDRGSYEQYF. In nucleotides, the CDR3 is TGCGCCAGCAGCCCGGACAGGGGCTCCTACGAGCAGTACTTC.

This chain uses TRBV7-3 with TRBJ2-3; D perhaps matches TRBD2 (5 bases). Germline V gene lookup returns CDR1 SGHTA and CDR2 FQGTGA. The CDR3 contains 14 residues. V dropped 4 bases and J dropped 4 bases, with 12 bases sitting between them. The CDR3 is CASSSGILADTQYF. CDR3 DNA: TGTGCCAGCAGCTCCGGGATCCTGGCAGATACGCAGTATTTT.

The genes are TRBV6-5 and TRBJ2-5, with 9 positions matching TRBD2. The CDR3 spans 15 residues. Germline V gene data show CDR1 as MNHEY and CDR2 as SVGAGI. V trimming: 5 bases; J trimming: 0 bases; junction bases outside the gene matches: 4. DNA for the CDR3: TGTGCCAGCAGTCTGGCTAGCGGGGACCAAGAGACCCAGTACTTC. Its protein product is CASSLASGDQETQYF.

This clone was counted only a few times. The CDR3 here is CASSRQGNEQYF. The DNA for the CDR3 is TGTGCCAGCAGCCGACAGGGCAACGAGCAGTACTTC. The V call is TRBV7-2, the J call TRBJ2-7, with 7 bases matching TRBD1. The V gene's germline CDR1 is SGHTA and CDR2 FQGNSA. V shed 5 bases and J 5 bases; nucleotides not matched to a gene: 3. CDR3 size: 12 residues. The variable domain in full, with the rest retrieved from reference TRBV7-2 and TRBJ2-7, is GAGVSQSPSNKVTEKGKDVELRCDPISGHTALYWYRQSLGQGLEFLIYFQGNSAPDKSGLPSDRFSAERTGGSVSTLTIQRTQQEDSAVYLCASSRQGNEQYFGPGTRLTVT.